This T cell receptor beta chain was identified during a study of OX40 agonist ivuxolimab in advanced cancers. The assay was immunoSEQ multiplex PCR, and TCRdb's table has in-frame clones only and misses some. The sample holds about 59,000 clones, over 70% seen once. The sequencing used CD4+ or CD8+ T cells sorted from blood, collected in a trial of the OX40 agonist ivuxolimab. The clonotype was recovered from an adult with an advanced solid tumor such as melanoma, head and neck, liver or kidney cancer.

DNA for the CDR3: TGCGCCAGCAGCGTTGGACAGGGGCCCCACGGGGAGCAGTACTTC. This translates into CASSVGQGPHGEQYF. The gene calls are TRBV5-1 and TRBJ2-7; 9 nucleotides agree with TRBD1. The V and J ends lost 4 bases and 7 bases, in that order; junction bases with no gene match: 12. Germline-derived CDR1 and CDR2 are SGHRS and YFSETQ. The CDR3 spans 15 residues.